This T cell receptor beta chain was identified in a study of early stage breast cancer tumors. Study overall: ER+/PR+/HER2- status applied to about 70% of the 16 invasive breast tumors.

This CDR3 has 15 residues. Germline V gives CDR1 LNHDA, CDR2 SQIVND (reference sequence). J gave up 9 bases and V 0 bases, and 5 bases lay outside the gene matches. As concerns this clone: What it recognizes is unknown.

Each sample had two DNA replicates, 0.45 to 0.65 ug blood or approximately 1.5 ug tissue. TCRdb's copy holds only in-frame clones and misses some; the assay was immunoSEQ multiplex PCR. Among about 51,000 clones listed, approximately 78% were seen once. Study-wide points: Comparing each tissue with blood distinguished tumor from normal in 14 of 16 patients.

The TCR originated in a person aged 40 to 49 with breast cancer. The chain carries TRBV19 and TRBJ2-1, with 10 bases fitting TRBD2. The specimen was blood. The CDR3 bases are TGTGCCAGTAGTATAGATCTAGCGGGAGTCGCTGAGCAGTTCTTC. Protein sequence: CASSIDLAGVAEQFF.